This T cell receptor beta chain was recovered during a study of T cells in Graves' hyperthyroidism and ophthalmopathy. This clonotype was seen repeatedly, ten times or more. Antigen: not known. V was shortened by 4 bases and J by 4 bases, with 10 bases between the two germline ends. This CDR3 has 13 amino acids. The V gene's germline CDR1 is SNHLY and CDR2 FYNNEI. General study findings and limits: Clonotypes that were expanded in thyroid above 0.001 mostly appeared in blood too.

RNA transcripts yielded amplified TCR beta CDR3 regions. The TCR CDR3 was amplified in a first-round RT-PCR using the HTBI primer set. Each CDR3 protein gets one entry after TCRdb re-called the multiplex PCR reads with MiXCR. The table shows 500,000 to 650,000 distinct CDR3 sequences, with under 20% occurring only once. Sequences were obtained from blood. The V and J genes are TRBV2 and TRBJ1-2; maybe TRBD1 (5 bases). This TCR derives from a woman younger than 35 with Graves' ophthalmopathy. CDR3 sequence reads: CASSGQGFYGYTF. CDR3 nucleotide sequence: TGTGCCAGCAGTGGTCAGGGATTCTATGGCTACACCTTC.